This T cell receptor (beta chain) is from a study of cytomegalovirus exposure and HLA in healthy donors. Points from the study as a whole: As was reported, the classifier diagnosed cytomegalovirus status with high specificity and sensitivity.

With regard to this clone: Its antigen remains unknown.

The ends were cut back, 3 bases at V and 6 bases at J, with 5 bases in the middle. Germline V gene sequence: CDR1 MNHEY, CDR2 SMNVEV (reference sequence). The CDR3 runs to 12 residues. With 60 Vbeta and 13 Jbeta primers, the PCR was carried out. Profiled with immunoSEQ multiplex PCR; TCRdb holds only in-frame clones, not every one. The sample includes over 100,000 clones, more than 60% of them seen just once. The source of this sequence is a man between 18 and 29 years old in good health and CMV-seronegative. The chain carries TRBV27 and TRBJ2-2; D ambiguous. Sequenced material: PBMCs. The CDR3 protein is CASSFVSGELFF. The CDR3 coding sequence is TGTGCCAGCAGTTTCGTATCCGGGGAGCTGTTTTTT.